The source of this T cell receptor beta chain is a study of blood T cell repertoires in COVID-19. CDR3 length: 14 amino acids. In germline, CDR1 is SGHTA, CDR2 FQGNSA. V was shortened by 3 bases and J by 1 base, with 9 bases between the two germline ends. Only in-frame clones appear in the TCRdb table, and some are missing; sequencing was by immunoSEQ multiplex PCR. The sample records around 100,000 clones, about 89% being singletons. The sequenced sample was peripheral blood. The V and J genes are TRBV7-2 and TRBJ2-5, with D hard to call. The receptor was isolated from a man in his fifties or sixties with COVID-19, enrolled during active disease. As DNA, the CDR3 is TGTGCCAGCAGCTTTCAACCCGGCCAAGAGACCCAGTACTTC. As protein: CASSFQPGQETQYF.